A single T cell receptor (beta chain) is shown here with its context. Its antigen remains undetermined. No base-level quality is on record; no much larger clone is a single base apart. V sheds 4 bases and J sheds 5 bases, leaving 8 bases between their ends. The CDR3 numbers 12 residues from cysteine through phenylalanine. This entry keeps only the CDR3 DNA: 36 bases, framed from base 1. CDR1 and CDR2 are read off the germline V gene as SGHVS and FNYEAQ. The data were taken from a study of CD8+CD57+ T cells in acquired aplastic anemia (dated by TCRdb to between 2018 and 2020). Regarding the study in general: Extracted DNA from sorted CD4+ and CD8+ cells averaged about 3.4 ug, ranging from roughly 0.2 to 30 ug. Mean read counts for healthy donor samples were 10 million to 10.8 million for CD4+ cells and 11.0 million for CD8+ cells. Overall study results and their limits: No significant difference in CD8+ Simpson's diversity was found between patients and healthy controls (P=0.060). Although twenty-nine CD8+ CDR3 sequences were shared by patients and controls, these sequences appeared highly expressed in patients and within the immunodominant clones of patients.

Profiling of TCR beta VDJ combinations and CDR3 sequences used genomic DNA as the template. TCR repertoire sequencing was run on an Illumina HiSeq 2000. In the source study's methods: Repertoires were assessed using TRBV/TRBJ rearrangement plots, CDR3 size and DJ length profiles, and Simpson's diversity index. The most abundant DNA sequence in the deep sequencing data was taken as the immunodominant clone. CDR3 amino acid sequences were checked for sharing between subjects and were compared against published repertoires and the VDJdb database. The public reads were reanalyzed by TCRdb: fastp trimming at Q25, MiXCR alignment, in-frame beta chains only. Merged by CDR3 protein, the rows form single entries marked with the most common genes and DNA. TCRdb, rather than the study authors, made the V and J calls. This sample comprises roughly 190,000 distinct CDR3 sequences, 54% of them detected only once. Of the sample, about 17% falls within the top ten clones.

The study deep-sequenced TCR repertoires of sorted CD4+ and CD8+ blood T cells from severe aplastic anemia patients and healthy subjects. Ficoll-Paque density gradient centrifugation was used to isolate peripheral blood mononuclear cells. Before DNA extraction, CD4+ and CD8+ T cells were sorted with FACS or magnetic beads. The clonotype originates from a human donor in good health, serving as a control. The V and J genes are TRBV7-6 and TRBJ2-5, with TRBD2 as a weak D call on 6 bases. Sequenced: sorted CD4+, CD8+, or CD8+CD57+ T cells (not recorded which) from PBMCs. The DNA sequence is TGTGCCAGCAGCTCCCGGGGGGAGACCCAGTACTTC. Translation gives CASSSRGETQYF.